This T cell receptor beta chain was recorded in a study of blood T cells in healthy people across ages. The study, taken as a whole, reports: Naive T cell percentage showed a strong correlation with TCR beta diversity.

A second PCR, run for roughly 7 to 11 cycles, used a sample-barcoded 5' primer plus a J-beta primer mix. MiXCR, run by TCRdb on the 5' RACE reads, gives a single entry per CDR3 protein. The sample yields some 900,000 distinct CDR3 sequences, about 48% seen once. The sample holds a few counts of this clonotype. What it binds is unknown. The sequenced sample was blood. This receptor was obtained from a man aged 25 to 45 in good health.

The CDR3, as DNA: TGCGCCAGCAGCTGCCAGACTGGGGGTACGCAGTATTTT. Translated, it gives CASSCQTGGTQYF. The chain employs TRBV5-1 and TRBJ2-3; D tentatively fits TRBD1 or TRBD2 (5 bases each). The CDR3 is 13 amino acids. Germline assignment: CDR1 SGHRS and CDR2 YFSETQ. V lost 3 bases and J lost 8, with 13 bases in between.